This T cell receptor beta chain was captured in a study of a mutant IDH1 vaccine in newly diagnosed glioma (dated by TCRdb to the early 2020s). Describing the broader study: Of the approximately 35 treated patients, approximately 62% were male and about 40% were female, and the mean age was around 40 years. Before enrollment, patients had received standard therapy of radiotherapy alone, temozolomide alone, or radiochemotherapy with temozolomide; most received the combination. Peripheral blood was collected at six visits: V03 (baseline), V05, V07, V10, V12 and V13. For exploratory analyses, about 25 treated patients had longitudinal TCRB deep sequencing done wherever samples were available. General conclusions and limits of the study: PBMC samples for TCRB deep sequencing were selected based on availability. Changes in the top peripheral T cell clonotypes picked up by TCRB sequencing did not appear to be linked to pseudoprogression. Across multiple MHC alleles, vaccine-induced immune responses were seen in approximately 93% of patients. It was noted by the authors that analyses of patient blood samples could not be reproduced owing to sample limitations.

The germline V gene encodes CDR1 LNHDA and CDR2 SQIVND (reference sequence). The CDR3 sequence holds 13 residues, the cysteine and phenylalanine included. Here the CDR3 DNA is all that survives: 39 bases in frame from base 1. Trimming takes 5 bases from V and 4 bases from J, and the germline ends sit 11 bases apart. What the time point label conveys for this sample: baseline, week 1 (first vaccination visit). The treatment or condition label of this sample denotes: pre-vaccination baseline after standard-of-care therapy. The donors had newly diagnosed IDH1-mutant astrocytomas of WHO grade 3 or 4 that showed loss of nuclear ATRX. The samples were drawn from NOA16, a multicentre, single-arm, open-label phase I trial in Germany that tested a mutant IDH1 peptide vaccine in humans for the first time. Visit V03 blood draws served as the baseline sample for immunogenicity testing. Genomic DNA for TCRB sequencing was extracted from EDTA blood using the DNeasy Blood and Tissue Kit.

Points on this clone: Its antigen target is currently unknown. No qualities accompany the bases; no much larger clone lies one base away.

The receptor library was made with the immunoSEQ multiplex PCR assay. Rearranged TCR beta chain sequences were amplified using the hsTCRB Kit according to the manufacturer's protocol. An Illumina MiSeq was used to sequence the TCRB libraries. The original methods were these. The proprietary platform of the kit vendor was used for demultiplexing, trimming and gene mapping. TCRdb carries this immuneACCESS record with in-frame sequences only. Its versions omit some clonotypes, under half of them owing to an unresolved V gene in the studies checked, with the rest unexplained. The V and J calls and the clone size are those of that table, but D and trimming were determined from the DNA. Counted in this sample were approximately 54,000 clones; 80% to 90% of them appeared once. The ten largest make up approximately 20% of the sample.

The material sequenced was PBMCs, taken from a glioma patient treated with radiotherapy, temozolomide or both. The TCR comes from a man between 18 and 35 years old with glioma. The chain is made from TRBV19 and TRBJ1-1; the D gene identity is not certain. The base sequence is TGTGCCAGTAGTTCGAAGGTAGTCACTGAAGCTTTCTTT. Its protein product is CASSSKVVTEAFF.